The sequence of this TCR beta chain was determined in a study of tumor and adjacent non-tumor tissue in lung cancer. Study-wide context: Patients comprised about a dozen adenocarcinoma, a couple of squamous cell carcinoma and 1 small cell lung cancer.

TCRbeta libraries were built with three rounds of nested PCR, modified from ARM-PCR. TCRdb re-called the multiplex PCR reads with MiXCR, one entry per CDR3 protein. The sample carries tens of thousands of distinct CDR3 sequences, just under 60% recorded once. In this sample, this clonotype turned up a few times. Its antigen is currently unknown. Study-level findings and limits: Tumor repertoires had a smaller top 100 clone share than normal lung.

RNA was extracted from bulk tissue without any cell sorting. The CDR3 runs to 14 residues. Germline loops: CDR1 MNHEY, CDR2 SVGAGI. V was trimmed by 6 bases and J by 11 bases, leaving 17 bases between them. This chain links TRBV6-5 with TRBJ1-6; the D gene is possibly TRBD1 (5 bases). The sequenced sample was lung tumor tissue. The source of this sequence is a man aged 50 or older with non-small cell lung cancer. The DNA for the CDR3 is TGTGCCAGCAGCGCTACTCTGGGGGATCCACCCCTCCACTTT. Its protein product is CASSATLGDPPLHF.